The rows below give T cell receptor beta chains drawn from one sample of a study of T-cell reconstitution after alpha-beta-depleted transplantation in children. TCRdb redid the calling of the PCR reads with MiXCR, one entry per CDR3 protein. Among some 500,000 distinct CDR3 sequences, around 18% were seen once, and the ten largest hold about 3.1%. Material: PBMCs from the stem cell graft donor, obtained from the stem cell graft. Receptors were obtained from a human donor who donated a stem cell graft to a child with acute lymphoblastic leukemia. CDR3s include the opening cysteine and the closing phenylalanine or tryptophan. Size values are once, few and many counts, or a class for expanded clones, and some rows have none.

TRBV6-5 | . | CASSYDGSSGNTIYF
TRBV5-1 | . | CASSLAGAPADTQYF
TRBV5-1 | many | CASSLTQNTEAFF
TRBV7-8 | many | CASSSWTSGSYEQYF
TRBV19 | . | CASGYQPQHF
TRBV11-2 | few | CASSPSSRVTGNTIYF
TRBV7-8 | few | CASSLRTGVTRGGWNEQFF
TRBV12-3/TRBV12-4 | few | CASSALAGEGTGELFF
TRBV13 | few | CASRHSWQGGSYEQYF
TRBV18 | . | CASSPGNGNIQYF
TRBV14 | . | CASSRGTGQELFF
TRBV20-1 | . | CSAPPARLAELTDTQYF
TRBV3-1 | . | CASSGPIYEQYF
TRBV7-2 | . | CASTATSGSADTQYF
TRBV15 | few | CATTLAGVYGEQFF
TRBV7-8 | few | CASSPLRVRFYEQYF
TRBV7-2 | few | CASSEITRSEQYF
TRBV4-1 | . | CASSHRIREGGNTEAFF
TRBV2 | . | CASREGTFEQYF
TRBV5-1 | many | CASSLDFGGPGLATDTQYF
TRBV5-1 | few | CASSPAASGTFYEQYF